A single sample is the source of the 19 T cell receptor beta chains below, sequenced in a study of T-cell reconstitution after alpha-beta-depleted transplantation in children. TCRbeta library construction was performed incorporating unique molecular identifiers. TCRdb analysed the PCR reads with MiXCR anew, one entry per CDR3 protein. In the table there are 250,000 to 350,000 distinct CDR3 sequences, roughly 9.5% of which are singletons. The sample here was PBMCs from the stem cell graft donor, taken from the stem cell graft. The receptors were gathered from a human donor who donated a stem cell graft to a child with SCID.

The CDR3 spells CASSGSGNQPQHF. Written as DNA, the CDR3 is TGTGCCAGCAGTGGGTCAGGGAATCAGCCCCAGCATTTT. The chain links TRBV2 to TRBJ1-5, with D perhaps TRBD1 (5 bases). Trimming removed 4 bases at V and 4 bases at J, with 8 bases between. Looked up from germline, CDR1 is SNHLY and CDR2 is FYNNEI. The CDR3 covers 13 residues.

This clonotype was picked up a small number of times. CDR3 in DNA: TGTGCCAGCAGTCCGCTAGCGGGGGGGAACACCGGGGAGCTGTTTTTT. Protein: CASSPLAGGNTGELFF. V and J are TRBV12-3 or TRBV12-4 and TRBJ2-2; 11 nucleotides align to TRBD2. The CDR3 is 16 amino acids. The ends lost 5 bases at V and 1 base at J; junction bases unmatched: 3.

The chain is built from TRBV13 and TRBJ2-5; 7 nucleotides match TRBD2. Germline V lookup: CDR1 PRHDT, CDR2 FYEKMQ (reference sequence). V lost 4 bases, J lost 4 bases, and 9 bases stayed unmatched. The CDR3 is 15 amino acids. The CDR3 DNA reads TGTGCCAGCAGCTGCGGGACTGGGGAGGGAGAGACCCAGTACTTC. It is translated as CASSCGTGEGETQYF.

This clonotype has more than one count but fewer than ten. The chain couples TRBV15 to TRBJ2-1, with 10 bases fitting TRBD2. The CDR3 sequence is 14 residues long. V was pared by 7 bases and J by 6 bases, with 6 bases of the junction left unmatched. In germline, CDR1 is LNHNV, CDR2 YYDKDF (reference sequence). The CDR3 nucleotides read TGTGCCACCAATCCAGCGGGGGGGCTCAATGAGCAGTTCTTC. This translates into CATNPAGGLNEQFF. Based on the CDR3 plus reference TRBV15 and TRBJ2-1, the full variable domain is DAMVIQNPRYQVTQFGKPVTLSCSQTLNHNVMYWYQQKSSQAPKLLFHYYDKDFNNEADTPDNFQSRRPNTSFCFLDIRSPGLGDTAMYLCATNPAGGLNEQFFGPGTRLTVL.

The DNA of the CDR3 is TGCGCCAGCAGTGATGGGTCGAAAGAGACCCAGTACTTC. Translated, it gives CASSDGSKETQYF. The chain uses TRBV10-1 and TRBJ2-5; D is ambiguous. Germline loops: CDR1 WNHNN, CDR2 SYGVQD (reference sequence). This CDR3 has 13 amino acids. The germline V and J ends were trimmed by 3 bases and 3 bases, with 8 bases remaining between them.

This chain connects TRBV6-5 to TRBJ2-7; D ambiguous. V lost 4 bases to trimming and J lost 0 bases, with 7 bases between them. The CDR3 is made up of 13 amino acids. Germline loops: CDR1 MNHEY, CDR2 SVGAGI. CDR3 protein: CASSFDTSYEQYF. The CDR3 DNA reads TGTGCCAGCAGTTTTGACACCTCCTACGAGCAGTACTTC.

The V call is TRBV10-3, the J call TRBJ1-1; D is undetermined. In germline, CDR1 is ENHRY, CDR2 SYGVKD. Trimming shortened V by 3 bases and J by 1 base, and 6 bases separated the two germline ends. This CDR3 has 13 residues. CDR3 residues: CAISEIQNTEAFF. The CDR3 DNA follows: TGTGCCATCAGTGAAATCCAGAACACTGAAGCTTTCTTT.

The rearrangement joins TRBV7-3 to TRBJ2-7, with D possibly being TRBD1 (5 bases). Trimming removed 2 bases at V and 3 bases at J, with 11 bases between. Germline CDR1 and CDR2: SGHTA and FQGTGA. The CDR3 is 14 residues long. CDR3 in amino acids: CASSLGAGYYEQYF. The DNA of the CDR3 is TGTGCCAGCAGCTTAGGAGCAGGGTACTACGAGCAGTACTTC.

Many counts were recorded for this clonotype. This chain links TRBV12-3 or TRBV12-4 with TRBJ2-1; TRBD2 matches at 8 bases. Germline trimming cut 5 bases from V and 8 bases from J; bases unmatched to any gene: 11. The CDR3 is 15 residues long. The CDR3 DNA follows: TGTGCCAGCAGTATTGGGGTAGCGGGATTTTATGAGCAGTTCTTC. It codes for CASSIGVAGFYEQFF.

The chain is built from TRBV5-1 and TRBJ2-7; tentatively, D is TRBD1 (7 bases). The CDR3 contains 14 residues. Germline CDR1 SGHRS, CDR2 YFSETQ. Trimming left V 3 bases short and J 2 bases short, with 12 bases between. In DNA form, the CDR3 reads TGCGCCAGCAGCTGGACAGGAGGGCCCTACGAGCAGTACTTC. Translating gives CASSWTGGPYEQYF.

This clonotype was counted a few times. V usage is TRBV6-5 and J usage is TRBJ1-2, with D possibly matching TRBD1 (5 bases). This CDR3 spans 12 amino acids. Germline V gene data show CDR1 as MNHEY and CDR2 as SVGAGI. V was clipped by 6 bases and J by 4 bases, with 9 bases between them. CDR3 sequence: CASRSDSYGYTF. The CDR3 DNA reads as TGTGCCAGCAGAAGTGACAGCTATGGCTACACCTTC.

CDR3 residues: CASSFRQSYEQYF. For the CDR3, the DNA is TGTGCCAGCAGTTTCCGACAGTCCTACGAGCAGTACTTC. J is TRBJ2-7 and V is TRBV12-3 or TRBV12-4; tentative D call: TRBD1 (5 bases). V was clipped by 3 bases and J by 1 base, with 7 bases between them. The CDR3 spans 13 residues.

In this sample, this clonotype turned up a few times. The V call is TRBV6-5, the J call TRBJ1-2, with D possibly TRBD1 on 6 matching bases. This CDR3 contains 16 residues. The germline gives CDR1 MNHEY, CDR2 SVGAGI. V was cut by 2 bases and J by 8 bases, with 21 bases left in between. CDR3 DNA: TGTGCCAGCAGTTACCGGCTGTTTGGGACACATCAGGGCTACACCTTC. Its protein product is CASSYRLFGTHQGYTF.

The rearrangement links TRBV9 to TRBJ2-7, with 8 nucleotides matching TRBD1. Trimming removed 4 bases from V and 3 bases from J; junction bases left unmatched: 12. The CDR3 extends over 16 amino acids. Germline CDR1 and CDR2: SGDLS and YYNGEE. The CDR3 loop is CASSPALQGGVYEQYF. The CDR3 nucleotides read TGTGCCAGCAGCCCTGCCCTACAGGGGGGCGTCTACGAGCAGTACTTC.

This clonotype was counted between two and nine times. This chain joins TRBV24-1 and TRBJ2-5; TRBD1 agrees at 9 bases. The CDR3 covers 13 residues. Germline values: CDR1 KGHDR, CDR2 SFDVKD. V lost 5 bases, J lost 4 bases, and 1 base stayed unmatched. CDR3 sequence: CATSAGQGETQYF. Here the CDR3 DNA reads TGTGCCACCAGTGCGGGACAGGGAGAGACCCAGTACTTC.

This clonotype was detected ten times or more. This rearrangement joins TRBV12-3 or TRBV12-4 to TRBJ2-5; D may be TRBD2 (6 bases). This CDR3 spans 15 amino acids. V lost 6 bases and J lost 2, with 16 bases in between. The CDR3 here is CASSRLNGGQETQYF. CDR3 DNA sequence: TGTGCCAGCAGCCGCCTCAATGGGGGGCAAGAGACCCAGTACTTC.

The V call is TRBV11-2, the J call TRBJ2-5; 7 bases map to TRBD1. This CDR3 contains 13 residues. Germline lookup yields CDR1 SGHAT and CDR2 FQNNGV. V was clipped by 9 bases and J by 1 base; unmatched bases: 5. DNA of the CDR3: TGTGCCAGTGGGGGACAGCTCCAAGAGACCCAGTACTTC. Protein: CASGGQLQETQYF.

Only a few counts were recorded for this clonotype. Here the CDR3 reads CAIQDRGREYGYTF. The CDR3 nucleotides read TGTGCCATCCAGGACAGGGGGCGAGAATATGGCTACACCTTC. The gene calls are TRBV10-3 and TRBJ1-2, with 11 bases matching TRBD1. Germline CDR1 reads ENHRY; CDR2 reads SYGVKD. J was trimmed by 5 bases and V by 8 bases; bases with no gene match: 7. The CDR3 has 14 residues.

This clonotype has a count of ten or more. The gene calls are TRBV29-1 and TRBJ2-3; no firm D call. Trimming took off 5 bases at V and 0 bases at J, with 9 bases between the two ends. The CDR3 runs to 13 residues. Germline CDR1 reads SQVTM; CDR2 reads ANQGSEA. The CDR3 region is CSVLYLSTDTQYF. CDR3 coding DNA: TGCAGCGTTCTATATCTTAGCACAGATACGCAGTATTTT.